The entry below describes one TCR beta chain. No antigen is known for it. The data stem from a study of OX40 agonist ivuxolimab in advanced cancers. On the study more broadly: Ivuxolimab, which patients received intravenously every 2 weeks, was dosed at 0.01 to 10 mg/kg. Prior therapy, whether anti-PD-1, anti-PD-L1 or anti-CTLA-4, was allowed, and less than 45% had some.

J was trimmed by 0 bases and V by 2 bases; bases with no gene match: 3. This CDR3 has 16 residues. Germline V gives CDR1 SNHLY, CDR2 FYNNEI. Libraries were prepared by immunoSEQ multiplex PCR; TCRdb keeps only in-frame clonotypes and omits some of them. The table lists approximately 94,000 clones, roughly 90% of them singletons. General observations from the study: Clonal expansion from baseline to week 6 occurred in both CD4+ and CD8+ T cells. Antigen specificity of clonally expanded peripheral T cells was not established.

The origin of this receptor is an adult with an advanced solid tumor such as melanoma, head and neck, liver or kidney cancer. V usage is TRBV2 and J usage is TRBJ2-2; TRBD2 matches 7 bases. The material sequenced was CD4+ or CD8+ T cells sorted from blood, taken in a trial of the OX40 agonist ivuxolimab. The CDR3 DNA reads as TGTGCCAGCAGTGAAACGGGAGGAACGAACACCGGGGAGCTGTTTTTT. Amino acid sequence: CASSETGGTNTGELFF.